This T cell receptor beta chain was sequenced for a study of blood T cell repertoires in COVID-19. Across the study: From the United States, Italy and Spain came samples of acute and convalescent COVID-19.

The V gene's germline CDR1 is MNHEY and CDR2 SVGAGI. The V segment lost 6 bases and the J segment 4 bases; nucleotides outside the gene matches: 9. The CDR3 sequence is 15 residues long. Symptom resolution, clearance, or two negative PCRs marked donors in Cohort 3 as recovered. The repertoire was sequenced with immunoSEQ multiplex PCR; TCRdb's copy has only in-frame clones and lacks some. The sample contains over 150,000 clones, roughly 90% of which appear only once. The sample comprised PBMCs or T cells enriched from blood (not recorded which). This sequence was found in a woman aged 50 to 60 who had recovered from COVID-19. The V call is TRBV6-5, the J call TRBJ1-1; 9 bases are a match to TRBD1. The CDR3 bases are TGTGCCAGCAGCCTCCGGGACAGGGTGGGCACTGAAGCTTTCTTT. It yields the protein CASSLRDRVGTEAFF.